One T cell receptor (beta chain) is described in this entry. Its antigen is currently unknown. The junction had 11 bases not matched to a gene; V was cut back by 4 bases and J by 8 bases. The CDR3 has 15 residues. Germline CDR1 SGHDT, CDR2 YYEEEE. Amplification used 60 Vbeta primers and 13 Jbeta primers. This table comes from immunoSEQ multiplex PCR, and its TCRdb copy is limited to in-frame clones, with some not included. The repertoire has about 170,000 clones, roughly 70% of them found once; the top ten carry approximately 1.4%. The data stem from a study of cytomegalovirus exposure and HLA in healthy donors. Findings of the study overall: Per a later analysis, HLA-associated TCR beta chains showed more clonal expansion than other, equally common TCR beta chains. When analyzed later, a missense DCLRE1C variant was found to be linked to TCR beta V- and J-gene trimming. High specificity and sensitivity for cytomegalovirus status were reported for the classifier.

Sequencing input: PBMCs. The rearrangement uses TRBV5-6 and TRBJ1-4; the match to TRBD1 covers 7 bases. The TCR comes from a girl aged 5 to 17 in good health and CMV-seronegative. The CDR3 nucleotides are TGTGCCAGCAGCCTCGGACAGGCCCGACGGGAAAAACTGTTTTTT. It yields the protein CASSLGQARREKLFF.